This T cell receptor beta chain was recovered during a study of blood T cell repertoires in COVID-19. The overall study: Sites in the United States, Italy and Spain provided acute and convalescent COVID-19 samples.

How the authors handled the data: Reference gene primer amplification gave nucleated cell count estimates. The method was immunoSEQ multiplex PCR; TCRdb's version includes in-frame clones alone and lacks a portion of them. V and J calls and clone size are copied from that table; D and trimming were computed from the DNA. The data contain some 250,000 clones, around 81% of them seen just once; the ten biggest clones take up about 2.9%. The CDR3 has 14 residues. Germline CDR1 is SNHLY and CDR2 is FYNNEI. The V gene end was trimmed by 1 base and the J gene end by 8 bases; junction bases not matched to a gene: 7.

This receptor was identified in a woman aged 55-70 years with active or convalescent COVID-19. Source material: peripheral blood. The chain carries TRBV2 and TRBJ1-2, with 7 bases that match TRBD1. The CDR3 DNA sequence: TGTGCCAGCAGTGAAGATGGCAGGGGGTCGGGCTACACCTTC. Its translation: CASSEDGRGSGYTF.